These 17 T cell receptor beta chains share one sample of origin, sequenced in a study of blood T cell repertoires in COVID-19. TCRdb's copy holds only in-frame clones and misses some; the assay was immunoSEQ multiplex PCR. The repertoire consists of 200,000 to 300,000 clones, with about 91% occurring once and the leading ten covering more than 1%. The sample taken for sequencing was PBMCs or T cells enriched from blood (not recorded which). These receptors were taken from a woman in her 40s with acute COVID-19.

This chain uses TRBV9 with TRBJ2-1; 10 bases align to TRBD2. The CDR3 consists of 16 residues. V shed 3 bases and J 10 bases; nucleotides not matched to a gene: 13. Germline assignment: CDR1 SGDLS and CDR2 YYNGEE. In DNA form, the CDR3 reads TGTGCCAGCAGCGCCATAGCGGGAGGAGGGGGAGGGGAGCAGTTCTTC. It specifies CASSAIAGGGGGEQFF.

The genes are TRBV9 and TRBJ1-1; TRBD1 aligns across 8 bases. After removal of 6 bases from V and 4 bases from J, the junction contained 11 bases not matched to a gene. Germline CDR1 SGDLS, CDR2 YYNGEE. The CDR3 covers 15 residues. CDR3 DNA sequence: TGTGCCAGCACCAGGACCGGACAGGGCGGCACTGAAGCTTTCTTT. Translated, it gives CASTRTGQGGTEAFF.

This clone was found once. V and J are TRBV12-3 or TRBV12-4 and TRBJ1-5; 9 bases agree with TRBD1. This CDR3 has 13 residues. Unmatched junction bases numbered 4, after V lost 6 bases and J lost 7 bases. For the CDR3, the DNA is TGTGCCAGCAGGAGGACAGGGGAGCAGCCCCAGCATTTT. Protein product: CASRRTGEQPQHF.

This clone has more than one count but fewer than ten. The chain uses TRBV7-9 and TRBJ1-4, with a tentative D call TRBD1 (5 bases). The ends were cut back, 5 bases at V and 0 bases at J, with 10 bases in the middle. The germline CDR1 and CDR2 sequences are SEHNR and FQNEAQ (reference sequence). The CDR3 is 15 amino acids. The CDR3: CASSPRTTTNEKLFF. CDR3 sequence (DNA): TGTGCCAGCAGCCCTCGGACAACAACTAATGAAAAACTGTTTTTT.

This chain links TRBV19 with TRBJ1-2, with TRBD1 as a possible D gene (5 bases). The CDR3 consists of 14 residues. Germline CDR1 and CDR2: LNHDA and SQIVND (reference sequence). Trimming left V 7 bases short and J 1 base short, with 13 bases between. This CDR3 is CASTLGADNYGYTF. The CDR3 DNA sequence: TGTGCCAGTACCCTAGGGGCAGATAACTATGGCTACACCTTC.

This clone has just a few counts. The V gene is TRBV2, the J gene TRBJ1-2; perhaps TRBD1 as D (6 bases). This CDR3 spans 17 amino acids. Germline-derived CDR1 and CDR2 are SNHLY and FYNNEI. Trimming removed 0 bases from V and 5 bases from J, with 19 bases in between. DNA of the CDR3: TGTGCCAGCAGTGAAGCGTCCTTTCCGGACAGTGGTTATGGCTACACCTTC. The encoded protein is CASSEASFPDSGYGYTF.

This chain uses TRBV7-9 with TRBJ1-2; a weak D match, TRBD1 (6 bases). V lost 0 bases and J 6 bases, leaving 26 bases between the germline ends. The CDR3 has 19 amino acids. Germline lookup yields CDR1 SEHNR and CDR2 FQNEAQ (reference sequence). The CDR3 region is CASSLAIGGAWARQDGYTF. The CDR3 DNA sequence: TGTGCCAGCAGCTTAGCTATTGGGGGCGCTTGGGCTAGGCAAGATGGCTACACCTTC.

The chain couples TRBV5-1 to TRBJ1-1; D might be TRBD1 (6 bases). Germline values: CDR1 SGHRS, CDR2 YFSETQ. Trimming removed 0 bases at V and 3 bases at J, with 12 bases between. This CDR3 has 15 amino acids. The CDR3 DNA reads TGCGCCAGCAGCTTGGCAGGGGACACCTACACTGAAGCTTTCTTT. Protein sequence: CASSLAGDTYTEAFF.

CDR3 loop: CASSELRTLNEQFF. CDR3 bases: TGTGCCAGCAGTGAGTTGCGGACACTCAATGAGCAGTTCTTC. This rearrangement joins TRBV2 to TRBJ2-1, with a possible D match to TRBD1 (5 bases). This CDR3 has 14 amino acids. The germline V gene has CDR1 SNHLY and CDR2 FYNNEI. V lost 3 bases to trimming and J lost 6 bases, with 12 bases between them.

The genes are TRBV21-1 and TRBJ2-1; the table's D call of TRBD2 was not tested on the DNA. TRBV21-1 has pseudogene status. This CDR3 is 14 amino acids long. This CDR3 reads CASSKDKNSGEQFF. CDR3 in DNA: TGTGCCAGCAGCAAAGATAAAAACTCGGGTGAGCAGTTCTTC.

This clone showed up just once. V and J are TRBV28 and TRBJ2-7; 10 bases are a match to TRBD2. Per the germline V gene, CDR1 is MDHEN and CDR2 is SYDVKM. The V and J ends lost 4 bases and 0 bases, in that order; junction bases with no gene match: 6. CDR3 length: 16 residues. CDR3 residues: CASSSPSGSSSYEQYF. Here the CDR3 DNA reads TGTGCCAGCAGTTCCCCTAGCGGGAGTAGCTCCTACGAGCAGTACTTC.

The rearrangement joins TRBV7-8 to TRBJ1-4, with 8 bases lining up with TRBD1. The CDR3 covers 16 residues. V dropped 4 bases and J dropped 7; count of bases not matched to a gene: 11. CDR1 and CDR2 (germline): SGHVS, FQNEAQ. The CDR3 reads CASSSQQGARGEKLFF. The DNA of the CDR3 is TGTGCCAGCAGCTCCCAGCAGGGGGCGCGGGGTGAAAAACTGTTTTTT.

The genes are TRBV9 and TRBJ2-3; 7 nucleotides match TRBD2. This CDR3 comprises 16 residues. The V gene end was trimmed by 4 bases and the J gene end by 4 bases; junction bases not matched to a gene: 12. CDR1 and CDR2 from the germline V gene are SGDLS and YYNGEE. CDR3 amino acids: CASSTPRGVGADTQYF. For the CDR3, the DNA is TGTGCCAGCAGCACCCCACGGGGGGTTGGAGCAGATACGCAGTATTTT.

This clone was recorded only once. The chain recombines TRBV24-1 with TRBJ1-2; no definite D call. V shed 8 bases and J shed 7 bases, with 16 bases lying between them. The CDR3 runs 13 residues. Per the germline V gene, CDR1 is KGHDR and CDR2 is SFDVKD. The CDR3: CATTNGPRGGYTF. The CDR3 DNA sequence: TGTGCCACCACGAACGGACCTCGGGGTGGCTACACCTTC.

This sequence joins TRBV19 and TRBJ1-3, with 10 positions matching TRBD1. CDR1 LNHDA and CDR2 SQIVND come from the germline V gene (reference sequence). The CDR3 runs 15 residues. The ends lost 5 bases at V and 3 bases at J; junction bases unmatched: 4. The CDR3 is CASSVTGGRGNTIYF. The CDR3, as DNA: TGTGCCAGTAGTGTGACAGGGGGCCGTGGAAACACCATATATTTT.

CDR3 region: CATSDSGHSYEQYF. The CDR3, as DNA: TGTGCCACCAGTGATTCCGGACATTCCTACGAGCAGTACTTC. This chain uses TRBV24-1 with TRBJ2-7; a possible D gene is TRBD1 (5 bases). V gave up 2 bases and J gave up 1 base, with 8 bases separating them. CDR1 is KGHDR and CDR2 is SFDVKD in the germline V gene. This CDR3 spans 14 amino acids.

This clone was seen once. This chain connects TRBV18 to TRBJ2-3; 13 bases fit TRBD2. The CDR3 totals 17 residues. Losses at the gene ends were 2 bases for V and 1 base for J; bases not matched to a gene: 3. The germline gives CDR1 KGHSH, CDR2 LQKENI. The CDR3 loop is CASSPGTSGIGTDTQYF. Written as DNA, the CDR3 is TGTGCCAGCTCACCAGGGACTAGCGGGATAGGCACAGATACGCAGTATTTT.